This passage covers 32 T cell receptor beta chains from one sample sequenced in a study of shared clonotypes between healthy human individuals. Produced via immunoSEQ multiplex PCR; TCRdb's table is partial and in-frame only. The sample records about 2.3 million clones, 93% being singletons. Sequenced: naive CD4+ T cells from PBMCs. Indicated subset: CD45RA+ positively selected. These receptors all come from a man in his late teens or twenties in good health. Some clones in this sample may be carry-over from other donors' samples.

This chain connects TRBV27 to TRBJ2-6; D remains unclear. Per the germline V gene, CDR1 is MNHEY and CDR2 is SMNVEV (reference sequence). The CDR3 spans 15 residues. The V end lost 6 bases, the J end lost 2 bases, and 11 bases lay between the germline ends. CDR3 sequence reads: CASRQPDAGANVLTF. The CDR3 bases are TGTGCCAGCAGACAACCCGACGCTGGGGCCAACGTCCTGACTTTC.

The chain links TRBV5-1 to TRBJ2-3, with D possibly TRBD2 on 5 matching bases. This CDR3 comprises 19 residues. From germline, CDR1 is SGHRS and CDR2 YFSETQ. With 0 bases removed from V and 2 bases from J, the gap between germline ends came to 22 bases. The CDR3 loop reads CASSLEGARSPTHTDTQYF. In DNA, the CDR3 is TGCGCCAGCAGCTTGGAGGGAGCACGATCGCCGACCCACACAGATACGCAGTATTTT.

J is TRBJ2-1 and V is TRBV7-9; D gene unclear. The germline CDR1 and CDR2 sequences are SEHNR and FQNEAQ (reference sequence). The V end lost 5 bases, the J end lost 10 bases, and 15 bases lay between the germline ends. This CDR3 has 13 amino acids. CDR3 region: CASSRNIKGEQFF. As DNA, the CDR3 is TGTGCCAGCAGCCGGAACATAAAAGGGGAGCAGTTCTTC.

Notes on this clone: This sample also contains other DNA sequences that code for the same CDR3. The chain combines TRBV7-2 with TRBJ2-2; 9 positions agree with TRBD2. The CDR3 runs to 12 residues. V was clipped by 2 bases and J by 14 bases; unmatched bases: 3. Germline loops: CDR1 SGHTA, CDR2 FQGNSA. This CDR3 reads CASSLLAGELFF. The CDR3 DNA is TGTGCCAGCAGCTTATTAGCGGGAGAACTGTTTTTT.

CDR3 protein: CASSHTLGLAGGTSYEQYF. CDR3 bases: TGCGCCAGCAGCCATACCCTTGGACTAGCGGGAGGCACCTCCTACGAGCAGTACTTC. The genes are TRBV4-3 and TRBJ2-7; 14 bases fit TRBD2. Trimming took 3 bases from V and 0 from J; bases not matched to a gene: 10. Germline V gene sequence: CDR1 LGHNA, CDR2 YSLEER. This CDR3 contains 19 residues.

The CDR3 coding sequence is TGTGCCAGCAGTGAACGACACGGATCGTGGAATGAAGCTTTCTTT. It specifies CASSERHGSWNEAFF. The chain links TRBV6-1 to TRBJ1-1; D is uncertain. CDR3 size: 15 residues. Trimming took off 2 bases at V and 7 bases at J, with 17 bases between the two ends. The V gene's germline CDR1 is MNHNS and CDR2 SASEGT.

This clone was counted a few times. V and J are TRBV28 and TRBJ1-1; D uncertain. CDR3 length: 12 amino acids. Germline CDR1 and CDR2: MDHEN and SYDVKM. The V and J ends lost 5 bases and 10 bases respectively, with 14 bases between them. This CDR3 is CASSRTALGAFF. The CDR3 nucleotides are TGTGCCAGCAGTCGCACAGCCTTAGGAGCTTTCTTT.

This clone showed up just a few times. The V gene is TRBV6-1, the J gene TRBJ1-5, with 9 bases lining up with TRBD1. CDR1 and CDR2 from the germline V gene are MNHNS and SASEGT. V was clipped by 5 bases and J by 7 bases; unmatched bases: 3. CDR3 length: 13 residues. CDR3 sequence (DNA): TGTGCCAGCAGTTTGGACAGGGGCCAGCCCCAGCATTTT. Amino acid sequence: CASSLDRGQPQHF.

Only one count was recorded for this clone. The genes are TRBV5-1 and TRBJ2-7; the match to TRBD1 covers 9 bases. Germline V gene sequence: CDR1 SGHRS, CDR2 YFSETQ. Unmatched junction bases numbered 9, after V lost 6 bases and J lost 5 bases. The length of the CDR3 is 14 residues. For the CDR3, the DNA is TGCGCCAGCACACAGGGGGCCATATCGGACGAGCAGTACTTC. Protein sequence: CASTQGAISDEQYF.

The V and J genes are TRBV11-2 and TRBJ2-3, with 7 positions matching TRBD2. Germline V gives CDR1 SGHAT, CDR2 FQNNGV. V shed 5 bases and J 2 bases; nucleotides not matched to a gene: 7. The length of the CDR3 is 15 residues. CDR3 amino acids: CASSPSGGYTDTQYF. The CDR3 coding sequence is TGTGCCAGCAGCCCCTCCGGGGGGTACACAGATACGCAGTATTTT.

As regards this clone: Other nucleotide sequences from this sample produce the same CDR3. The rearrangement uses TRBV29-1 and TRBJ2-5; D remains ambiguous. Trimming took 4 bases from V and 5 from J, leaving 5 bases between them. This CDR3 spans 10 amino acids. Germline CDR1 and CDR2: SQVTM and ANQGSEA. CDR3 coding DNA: TGCAGCGTTGGGCGCGAGACCCAGTACTTC. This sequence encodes CSVGRETQYF. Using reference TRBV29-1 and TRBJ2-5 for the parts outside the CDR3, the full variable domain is SAVISQKPSRDICQRGTSLTIQCQVDSQVTMMFWYRQQPGQSLTLIATANQGSEATYESGFVIDKFPISRPNLTFSTLTVSNMSPEDSSIYLCSVGRETQYFGPGTRLLVL.

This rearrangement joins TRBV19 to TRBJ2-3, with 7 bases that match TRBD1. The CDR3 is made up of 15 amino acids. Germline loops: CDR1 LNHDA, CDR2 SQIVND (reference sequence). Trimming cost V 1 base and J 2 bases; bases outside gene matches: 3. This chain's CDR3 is CASSIGTGDTDTQYF. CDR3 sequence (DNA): TGTGCCAGTAGTATAGGTACAGGGGACACAGATACGCAGTATTTT.

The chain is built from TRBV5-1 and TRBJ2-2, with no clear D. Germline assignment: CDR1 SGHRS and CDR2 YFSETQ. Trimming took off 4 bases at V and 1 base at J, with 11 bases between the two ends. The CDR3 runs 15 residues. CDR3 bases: TGCGCCAGCAGCCTCGAGATCGGGAACACCGGGGAGCTGTTTTTT. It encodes CASSLEIGNTGELFF. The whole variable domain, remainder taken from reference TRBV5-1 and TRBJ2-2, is KAGVTQTPRYLIKTRGQQVTLSCSPISGHRSVSWYQQTPGQGLQFLFEYFSETQRNKGNFPGRFSGRQFSNSRSEMNVSTLELGDSALYLCASSLEIGNTGELFFGEGSRLTVL.

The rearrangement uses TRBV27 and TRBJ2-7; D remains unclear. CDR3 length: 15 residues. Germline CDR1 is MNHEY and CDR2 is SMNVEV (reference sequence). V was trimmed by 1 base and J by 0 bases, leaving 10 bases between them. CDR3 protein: CASSLLPVGSYEQYF. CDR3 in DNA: TGTGCCAGCAGTTTATTACCGGTGGGCTCCTACGAGCAGTACTTC.

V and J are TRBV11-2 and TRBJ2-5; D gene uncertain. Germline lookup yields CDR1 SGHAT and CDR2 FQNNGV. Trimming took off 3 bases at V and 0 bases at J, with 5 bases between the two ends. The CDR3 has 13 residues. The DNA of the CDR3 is TGTGCCAGCAGCTTTGAGAACCAAGAGACCCAGTACTTC. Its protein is CASSFENQETQYF. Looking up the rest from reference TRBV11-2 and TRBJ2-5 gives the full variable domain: EAGVAQSPRYKIIEKRQSVAFWCNPISGHATLYWYQQILGQGPKLLIQFQNNGVVDDSQLPKDRFSAERLKGVDSTLKIQPAKLEDSAVYLCASSFENQETQYFGPGTRLLVL.

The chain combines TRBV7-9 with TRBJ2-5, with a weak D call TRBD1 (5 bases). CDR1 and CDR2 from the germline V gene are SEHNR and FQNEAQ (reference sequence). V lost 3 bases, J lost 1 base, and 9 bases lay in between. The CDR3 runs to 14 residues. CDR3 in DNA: TGTGCCAGCAGCTTCAGACAGAGCCAAGAGACCCAGTACTTC. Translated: CASSFRQSQETQYF.

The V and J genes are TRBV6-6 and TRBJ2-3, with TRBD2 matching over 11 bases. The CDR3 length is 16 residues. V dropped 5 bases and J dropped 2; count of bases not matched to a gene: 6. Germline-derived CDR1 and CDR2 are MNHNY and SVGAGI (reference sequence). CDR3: CASSPISGRDTDTQYF. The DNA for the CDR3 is TGTGCCAGCAGTCCAATTAGCGGGAGGGACACAGATACGCAGTATTTT.

The CDR3 protein is CASSLNFGYTDTQYF. The CDR3 DNA reads as TGCGCCAGCAGCTTGAACTTCGGATACACAGATACGCAGTATTTT. This chain uses TRBV5-1 with TRBJ2-3; D is ambiguous. With 1 base removed from V and 2 bases from J, the gap between germline ends came to 11 bases. This CDR3 spans 15 amino acids. Germline lookup yields CDR1 SGHRS and CDR2 YFSETQ.

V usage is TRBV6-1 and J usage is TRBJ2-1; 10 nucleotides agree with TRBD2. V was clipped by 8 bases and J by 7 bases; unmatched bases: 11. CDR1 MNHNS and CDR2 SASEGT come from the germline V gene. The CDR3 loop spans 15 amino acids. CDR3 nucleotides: TGTGCCAGCCGGGCGGGGCTAGCGGGAGTGAATGAGCAGTTCTTC. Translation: CASRAGLAGVNEQFF.

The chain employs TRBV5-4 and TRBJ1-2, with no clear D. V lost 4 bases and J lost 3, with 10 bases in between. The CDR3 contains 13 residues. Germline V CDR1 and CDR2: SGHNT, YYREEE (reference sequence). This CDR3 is CASSARVDYGYTF. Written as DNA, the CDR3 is TGTGCCAGCAGCGCAAGAGTGGACTATGGCTACACCTTC.

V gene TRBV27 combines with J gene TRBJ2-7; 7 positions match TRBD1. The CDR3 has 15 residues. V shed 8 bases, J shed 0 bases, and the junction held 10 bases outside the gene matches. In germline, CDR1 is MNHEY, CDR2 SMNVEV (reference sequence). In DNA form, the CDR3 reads TGTGCCAGCGAACCTCCGGGACAGTCCTCCTACGAGCAGTACTTC. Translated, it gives CASEPPGQSSYEQYF.

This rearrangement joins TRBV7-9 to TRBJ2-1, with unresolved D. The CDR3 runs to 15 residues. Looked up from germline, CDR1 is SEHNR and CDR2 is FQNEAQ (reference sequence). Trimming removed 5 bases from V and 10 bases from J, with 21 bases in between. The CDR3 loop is CASSPKPGPRVEQFF. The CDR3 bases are TGTGCCAGCAGCCCAAAACCAGGACCCCGGGTGGAGCAGTTCTTC. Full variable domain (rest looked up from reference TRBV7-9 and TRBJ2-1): DTGVSQNPRHKITKRGQNVTFRCDPISEHNRLYWYRQTLGQGPEFLTYFQNEAQLEKSRLLSDRFSAERPKGSFSTLEIQRTEQGDSAMYLCASSPKPGPRVEQFFGPGTRLTVL.

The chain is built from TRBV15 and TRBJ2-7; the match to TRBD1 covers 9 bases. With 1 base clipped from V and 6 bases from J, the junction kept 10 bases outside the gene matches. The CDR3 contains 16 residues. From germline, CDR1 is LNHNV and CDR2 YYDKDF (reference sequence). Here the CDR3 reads CATSRGGRTGVLEQYF. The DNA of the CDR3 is TGTGCCACCAGCAGAGGGGGGCGGACAGGGGTCCTCGAGCAGTACTTC.

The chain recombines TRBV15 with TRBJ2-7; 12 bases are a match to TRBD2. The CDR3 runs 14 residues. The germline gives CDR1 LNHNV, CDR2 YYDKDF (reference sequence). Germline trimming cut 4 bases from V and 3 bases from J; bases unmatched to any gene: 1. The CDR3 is CATSTGLAGYEQYF. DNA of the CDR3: TGTGCCACCAGCACGGGACTAGCGGGCTACGAGCAGTACTTC.

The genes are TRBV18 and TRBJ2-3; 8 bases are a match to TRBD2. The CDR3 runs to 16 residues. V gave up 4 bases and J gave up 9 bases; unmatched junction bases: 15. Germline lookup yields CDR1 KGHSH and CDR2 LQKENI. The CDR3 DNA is TGTGCCAGCTCACTCTTAAATAGCGGGATCCCGGTCACGCAGTATTTT. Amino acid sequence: CASSLLNSGIPVTQYF.

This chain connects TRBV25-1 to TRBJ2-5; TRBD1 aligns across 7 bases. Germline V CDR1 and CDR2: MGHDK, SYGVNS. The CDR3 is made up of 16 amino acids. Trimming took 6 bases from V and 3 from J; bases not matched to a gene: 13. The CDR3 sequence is CASSAGGGQPKETQYF. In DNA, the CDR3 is TGTGCCAGCAGCGCGGGTGGGGGACAGCCTAAAGAGACCCAGTACTTC.

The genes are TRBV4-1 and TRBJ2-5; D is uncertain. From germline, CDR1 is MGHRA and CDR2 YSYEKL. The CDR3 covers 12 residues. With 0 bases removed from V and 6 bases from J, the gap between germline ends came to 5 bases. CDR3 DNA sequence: TGCGCCAGCAGCCAAGATGGGCAGACCCAGTACTTC. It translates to CASSQDGQTQYF.

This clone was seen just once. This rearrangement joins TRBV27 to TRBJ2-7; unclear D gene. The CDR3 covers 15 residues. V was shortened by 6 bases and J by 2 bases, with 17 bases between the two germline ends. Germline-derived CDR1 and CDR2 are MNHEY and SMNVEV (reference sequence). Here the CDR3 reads CASSLGPLVPYEQYF. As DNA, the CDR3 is TGTGCCAGCAGCCTTGGACCCCTAGTCCCCTACGAGCAGTACTTC.

Here the CDR3 DNA reads TGTGCCAGCAGCCCCAGGGACACCTTCTACGAGCAGTACTTC. Its translation is CASSPRDTFYEQYF. This rearrangement joins TRBV7-6 to TRBJ2-7, with D possibly matching TRBD1 (6 bases). Germline V gives CDR1 SGHVS, CDR2 FNYEAQ. The CDR3 consists of 14 residues. V lost 5 bases to trimming and J lost 3 bases, with 14 bases between them.

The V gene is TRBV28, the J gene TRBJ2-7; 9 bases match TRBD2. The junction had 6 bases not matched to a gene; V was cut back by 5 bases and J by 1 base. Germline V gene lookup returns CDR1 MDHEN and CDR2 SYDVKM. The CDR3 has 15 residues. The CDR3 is CASSPVSGRSYEQYF. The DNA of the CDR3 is TGTGCCAGCAGTCCAGTTAGCGGGAGATCCTACGAGCAGTACTTC. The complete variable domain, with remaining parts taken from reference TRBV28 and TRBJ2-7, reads DVKVTQSSRYLVKRTGEKVFLECVQDMDHENMFWYRQDPGLGLRLIYFSYDVKMKEKGDIPEGYSVSREKKERFSLILESASTNQTSMYLCASSPVSGRSYEQYFGPGTRLTVT.

The CDR3: CASSDLGLRRTDTQYF. CDR3 sequence (DNA): TGTGCCAGCAGTGACCTCGGGCTTCGTCGCACAGATACGCAGTATTTT. The rearrangement uses TRBV6-1 and TRBJ2-3; no definite D call. Trimming shortened V by 3 bases and J by 1 base, and 14 bases separated the two germline ends. The CDR3 contains 16 residues. Per germline, CDR1 MNHNS and CDR2 SASEGT.

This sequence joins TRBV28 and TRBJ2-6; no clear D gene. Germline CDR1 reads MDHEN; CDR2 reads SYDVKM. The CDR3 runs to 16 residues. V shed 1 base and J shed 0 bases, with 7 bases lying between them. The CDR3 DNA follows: TGTGCCAGCAGTTTATTTACAGTCTCTGGGGCCAACGTCCTGACTTTC. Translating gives CASSLFTVSGANVLTF. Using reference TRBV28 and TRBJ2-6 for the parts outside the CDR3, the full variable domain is DVKVTQSSRYLVKRTGEKVFLECVQDMDHENMFWYRQDPGLGLRLIYFSYDVKMKEKGDIPEGYSVSREKKERFSLILESASTNQTSMYLCASSLFTVSGANVLTFGAGSRLTVL.